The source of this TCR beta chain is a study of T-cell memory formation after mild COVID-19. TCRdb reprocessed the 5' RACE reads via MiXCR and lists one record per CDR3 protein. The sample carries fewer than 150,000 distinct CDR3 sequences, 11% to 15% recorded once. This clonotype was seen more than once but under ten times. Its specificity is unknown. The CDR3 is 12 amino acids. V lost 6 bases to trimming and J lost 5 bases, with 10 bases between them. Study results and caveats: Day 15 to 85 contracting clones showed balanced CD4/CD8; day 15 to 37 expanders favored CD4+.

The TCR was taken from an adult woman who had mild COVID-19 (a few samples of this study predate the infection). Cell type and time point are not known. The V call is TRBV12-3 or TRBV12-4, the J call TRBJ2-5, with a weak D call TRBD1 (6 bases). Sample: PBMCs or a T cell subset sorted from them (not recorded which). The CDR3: CASRLRGETQYF. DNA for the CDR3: TGTGCCAGCAGGTTAAGGGGGGAGACCCAGTACTTC.